A single sample gave rise to the 28 T cell receptor beta chains below, sequenced in a study of T-cell reconstitution after alpha-beta-depleted transplantation in children. Unique molecular identifiers were incorporated during preparation of the TCRbeta library. TCRdb independently ran MiXCR on the PCR reads; one entry per CDR3 protein. This table holds a few hundred thousand distinct CDR3 sequences, 11% found once. The source material was PBMCs, sampled before TCRalphabeta/CD19-depleted stem cell transplant. These TCRs come from a child less than two years old with acute myeloid leukemia, due to receive a stem cell transplant.

This clonotype occurred many times. This chain uses TRBV20-1 with TRBJ2-3; no clear D gene. Germline-derived CDR1 and CDR2 are DFQATT and SNEGSKA (reference sequence). Trimming left V 3 bases short and J 2 bases short, with 9 bases between. The CDR3 is 13 amino acids. CDR3 sequence (DNA): TGCAGTGCTAGGGGCAATTTCACAGATACGCAGTATTTT. Protein: CSARGNFTDTQYF.

This clonotype was found once. Since a much larger clone is just one base distant, this may be a read error. The J gene is TRBJ1-2, the V gene TRBV6-4; D possibly corresponds to TRBD1 (5 bases). The V gene lost 2 bases and the J gene lost 1 base, with 11 bases spanning the gap. From germline, CDR1 is MRHNA and CDR2 SNTAGT. This CDR3 contains 15 residues. Here the CDR3 DNA reads TGTGCCAGCAGTGACAGCAGGGACGTTAACTATGGCTACACCTTC. Residues: CASSDSRDVNYGYTF.

This clonotype was found many times. The chain has TRBV20-1 and TRBJ2-2; 7 bases match TRBD1. V shed 6 bases and J 0 bases; nucleotides not matched to a gene: 4. This CDR3 has 14 amino acids. Germline loops: CDR1 DFQATT, CDR2 SNEGSKA (reference sequence). This CDR3 reads CSARDSSNTGELFF. CDR3 DNA: TGCAGTGCCCGGGACAGCTCGAACACCGGGGAGCTGTTTTTT.

At least ten counts were recorded for this clonotype. The chain's CDR3 is CSASETGAEKLFF. In DNA form, the CDR3 reads TGCAGTGCTAGCGAGACAGGGGCTGAAAAACTGTTTTTT. The V call is TRBV20-1, the J call TRBJ1-4, with 8 bases aligning to TRBD1. CDR3 length equals 13 residues. Trimming cost V 3 bases and J 7 bases; bases outside gene matches: 4. The germline CDR1 and CDR2 sequences are DFQATT and SNEGSKA (reference sequence).

V is TRBV12-3 or TRBV12-4 and J is TRBJ2-1, with D hard to call. The CDR3 consists of 12 residues. Between the trimmed V and J ends, which lost 7 bases and 7 bases, there was a span of 11 bases. The CDR3 DNA is TGTGCCAGCACCCTGGGGATGAATGAGCAGTTCTTC. Amino acids: CASTLGMNEQFF.

This clonotype was counted many times. The J gene is TRBJ2-7, the V gene TRBV12-3 or TRBV12-4, with 10 bases identical to TRBD2. After removal of 6 bases from V and 3 bases from J, the junction contained 8 bases not matched to a gene. The CDR3 runs to 15 residues. CDR3 coding DNA: TGTGCCAGCAGGGACAGGACTAGCGGACGCTACGAGCAGTACTTC. Translated: CASRDRTSGRYEQYF.

This clonotype has ten or more counts. The chain uses TRBV28 and TRBJ1-1; 8 bases are shared with TRBD1. The CDR3 is 17 amino acids. Per germline, CDR1 MDHEN and CDR2 SYDVKM. The J segment lost 6 bases and the V segment lost 5 bases, leaving 17 bases of the junction unmatched. CDR3 protein: CASSPGGRVPLGPEAFF. For the CDR3, the DNA is TGTGCCAGCAGTCCAGGGGGCCGGGTCCCTTTGGGCCCTGAAGCTTTCTTT.

There are many counts of this clonotype. V usage is TRBV30 and J usage is TRBJ1-2; 8 bases agree with TRBD1. CDR1 is GTSNPN, CDR2 SVGIG, per germline (reference sequence). The V and J ends lost 5 bases and 7 bases, in that order; junction bases with no gene match: 6. The CDR3 contains 12 residues. DNA for the CDR3: TGTGCCTGGGTGACAGGGGTTGGTGGCTACACCTTC. Translation gives CAWVTGVGGYTF. Supplemented by reference TRBV30 and TRBJ1-2, the full variable domain reads SQTIHQWPATLVQPVGSPLSLECTVEGTSNPNLYWYRQAAGRGLQLLFYSVGIGQISSEVPQNLSASRPQDRQFILSSKKLLLSDSGFYLCAWVTGVGGYTFGSGTRLTVV.

The chain has TRBV19 and TRBJ1-6; 8 nucleotides align to TRBD1. In germline, CDR1 is LNHDA, CDR2 SQIVND (reference sequence). The CDR3 runs to 15 residues. After removal of 5 bases from V and 10 bases from J, the junction contained 10 bases not matched to a gene. The CDR3 nucleotides are TGTGCCAGTAGTCGGGCCGGACAGGGCAACTCACCCCTCCACTTT. It codes for CASSRAGQGNSPLHF.

This clonotype has a count of ten or more. It is unclear where the CDR3 begins or ends on the DNA, so no DNA is shown, and the CDR3 is as TCRdb lists it. This rearrangement joins TRBV4-1 to TRBJ2-7; TRBD1 was called by the table and not checked on the DNA. The CDR3 is 15 residues long, ends included. Germline V gene lookup returns CDR1 MGHRA and CDR2 YSYEKL. CDR3: CASSQLHFGRHEQYF.

This clonotype has a handful of counts. In DNA, the CDR3 is TGTGCCAGCAGGTCCCCTCGGCGTAGCACCGGGGAGCTGTTTTTT. Its protein is CASRSPRRSTGELFF. J is TRBJ2-2 and V is TRBV28; D is undetermined. The ends were cut back, 6 bases at V and 4 bases at J, with 15 bases in the middle. Germline CDR1 reads MDHEN; CDR2 reads SYDVKM. The CDR3 is 15 residues long.

This clonotype has ten or more counts. J is TRBJ2-3 and V is TRBV9, with no clear D. The ends were cut back, 0 bases at V and 0 bases at J, with 8 bases in the middle. The germline CDR1 and CDR2 sequences are SGDLS and YYNGEE. This CDR3 spans 15 amino acids. The DNA for the CDR3 is TGTGCCAGCAGCGTAGAGTACTATAGCACAGATACGCAGTATTTT. Its protein is CASSVEYYSTDTQYF. Full variable domain (remainder filled in from reference TRBV9 and TRBJ2-3): DSGVTQTPKHLITATGQRVTLRCSPRSGDLSVYWYQQSLDQGLQFLIQYYNGEERAKGNILERFSAQQFPDLHSELNLSSLELGDSALYFCASSVEYYSTDTQYFGPGTRLTVL.

This clonotype was detected many times. The V and J genes are TRBV12-3 or TRBV12-4 and TRBJ2-1; 14 nucleotides agree with TRBD2. Trimming took 4 bases from V and 7 from J; bases not matched to a gene: 6. The CDR3 has 16 residues. The CDR3 protein is CASSWSGTSGRNEQFF. In DNA, the CDR3 is TGTGCCAGCAGTTGGTCCGGGACTAGCGGGAGAAATGAGCAGTTCTTC.

The chain links TRBV29-1 to TRBJ1-3; D call uncertain. The CDR3 has 15 amino acids. Germline lookup yields CDR1 SQVTM and CDR2 ANQGSEA. V shed 4 bases and J shed 0 bases, with 13 bases lying between them. This CDR3 is CSVVLGESSGNTIYF. DNA of the CDR3: TGCAGCGTTGTTTTGGGTGAGAGCTCTGGAAACACCATATATTTT.

This clonotype was detected ten times or more. The chain uses TRBV3-1 and TRBJ2-7, with 7 bases matching TRBD1. The CDR3 has 15 amino acids. CDR1 is LGHDT and CDR2 is YNNKEL in the germline V gene (reference sequence). J gave up 2 bases and V 2 bases, and 6 bases lay outside the gene matches. The CDR3 reads CASSQRGQATYEQYF. In DNA form, the CDR3 reads TGTGCCAGCAGCCAAAGAGGACAGGCCACCTACGAGCAGTACTTC.

This clonotype was seen repeatedly, ten times or more. V is TRBV18 and J is TRBJ2-7, with D perhaps TRBD1 (5 bases). There are 16 residues in the CDR3. Germline V CDR1 and CDR2: KGHSH, LQKENI. V lost 0 bases and J lost 3, with 15 bases in between. The CDR3 region is CASSPPMGPWVYEQYF. The CDR3 DNA follows: TGTGCCAGCTCACCACCGATGGGGCCCTGGGTCTACGAGCAGTACTTC.

This clonotype occurred many times. The gene calls are TRBV4-1 and TRBJ2-5; TRBD2 matches at 8 bases. V gave up 4 bases and J gave up 5 bases; unmatched junction bases: 9. Per the germline V gene, CDR1 is MGHRA and CDR2 is YSYEKL. The CDR3 contains 15 residues. DNA of the CDR3: TGCGCCAGCAGCCTCCAGCGGGAGTGGTGGGAGACCCAGTACTTC. It yields the protein CASSLQREWWETQYF.

In this sample, this clonotype turned up many times. This chain connects TRBV12-3 or TRBV12-4 to TRBJ1-5; maybe TRBD1 (6 bases). The CDR3 covers 17 residues. V dropped 3 bases and J dropped 0 bases, with 15 bases sitting between them. This CDR3 reads CASSFMGGPYSNQPQHF. The CDR3 nucleotides read TGTGCCAGCAGTTTTATGGGGGGCCCTTATAGCAATCAGCCCCAGCATTTT.

A few counts support this clonotype. This rearrangement joins TRBV20-1 to TRBJ1-1; possible D gene TRBD1, 6 bases. The CDR3 runs 13 residues. CDR1 is DFQATT and CDR2 is SNEGSKA in the germline V gene (reference sequence). The CDR3 coding sequence is TGCAGCCCGAGGGGGGGGCAGAACACTGAAGCTTTCTTT. Amino acid sequence: CSPRGGQNTEAFF.

This clonotype was observed a few times. This sequence joins TRBV3-1 and TRBJ1-5; perhaps TRBD1 as D (6 bases). The CDR3 sequence is 15 residues long. Trimming removed 11 bases at V and 8 bases at J, with 25 bases between. CDR1 LGHDT and CDR2 YNNKEL come from the germline V gene (reference sequence). CDR3 in amino acids: CASCEGWGAGKPQHF. The CDR3 nucleotides read TGTGCCTCCTGCGAGGGGTGGGGGGCTGGGAAGCCCCAGCATTTT.

This clonotype has a count of ten or more. Written as DNA, the CDR3 is TGTGCCAGCAGTTTTCCTGGACAGGGGAGCGGCTCACCCCTCCACTTT. Its translation: CASSFPGQGSGSPLHF. The rearrangement joins TRBV6-5 to TRBJ1-6; 9 bases match TRBD1. The CDR3 consists of 16 residues. Germline V CDR1 and CDR2: MNHEY, SVGAGI. J gave up 10 bases and V 4 bases, and 11 bases lay outside the gene matches.

This clonotype was observed at least ten times. The chain carries TRBV29-1 and TRBJ2-7, with D possibly TRBD2 on 5 matching bases. The CDR3 runs to 10 residues. Germline V gene sequence: CDR1 SQVTM, CDR2 ANQGSEA. Trimming shortened V by 3 bases and J by 7 bases, and 7 bases separated the two germline ends. The CDR3 loop reads CSVDEGEQYF. In nucleotides, the CDR3 is TGCAGCGTTGATGAGGGAGAGCAGTACTTC.

A word on this clonotype: A much larger clone is a single base away; this may be a read error. The rearrangement joins TRBV20-1 to TRBJ2-3, with D possibly being TRBD2 (5 bases). Germline lookup yields CDR1 DFQATT and CDR2 SNEGSKA (reference sequence). CDR3 size: 12 residues. The CDR3 nucleotides are TGCAATGGAGGCTCCTACACAGATACGCAGTATTTT. It specifies CNGGSYTDTQYF.

The rearrangement joins TRBV29-1 to TRBJ2-2; no clear D gene. Germline V gene sequence: CDR1 SQVTM, CDR2 ANQGSEA. The CDR3 totals 13 residues. The ends were cut back, 4 bases at V and 4 bases at J, with 10 bases in the middle. The CDR3 nucleotides read TGCAGCGTTGCGCAGGAATCCACCGGGGAGCTGTTTTTT. Its translation: CSVAQESTGELFF.

As to this clonotype: With a much larger clone just one base away, this may be a read error. The V gene is TRBV20-1, the J gene TRBJ1-3; no firm D call. Germline V lookup: CDR1 DFQATT, CDR2 SNEGSKA (reference sequence). There are 14 residues in the CDR3. The CDR3 nucleotides are TGCAGTGCTCCCGACCCGCGCTCTGGAGACACCATATATTTT. This sequence encodes CSAPDPRSGDTIYF.

This clonotype has just a few counts. The rearrangement uses TRBV29-1 and TRBJ1-1, with 7 bases that match TRBD1. Germline CDR1 SQVTM, CDR2 ANQGSEA. The CDR3 covers 13 residues. V was clipped by 5 bases and J by 2 bases; unmatched bases: 5. The CDR3 DNA sequence: TGCAGCGTTCGGACAGGACCAAACACTGAAGCTTTCTTT. Translated, it gives CSVRTGPNTEAFF.

This clonotype has a count of ten or more. The rearrangement joins TRBV5-6 to TRBJ2-7, with D maybe TRBD2 (6 bases). This CDR3 is built from 14 residues. CDR1 is SGHDT and CDR2 is YYEEEE in the germline V gene. Trimming pared 2 bases from V and 4 bases from J, leaving 13 bases between. Written as DNA, the CDR3 is TGTGCCAGCAGCTTCCTCCGGGACTCTTACGAGCAGTACTTC. This gives the protein CASSFLRDSYEQYF.

This clonotype was observed at least ten times. This sequence joins TRBV12-3 or TRBV12-4 and TRBJ1-3, with D maybe TRBD1 (6 bases). The CDR3 spans 16 residues. Trimming stripped 7 bases from V and 2 bases from J, with 18 bases between. Here the CDR3 DNA reads TGTGCCAGCATAGGCGGGGGGCGTTCGACTGGAAACACCATATATTTT. This translates into CASIGGGRSTGNTIYF.